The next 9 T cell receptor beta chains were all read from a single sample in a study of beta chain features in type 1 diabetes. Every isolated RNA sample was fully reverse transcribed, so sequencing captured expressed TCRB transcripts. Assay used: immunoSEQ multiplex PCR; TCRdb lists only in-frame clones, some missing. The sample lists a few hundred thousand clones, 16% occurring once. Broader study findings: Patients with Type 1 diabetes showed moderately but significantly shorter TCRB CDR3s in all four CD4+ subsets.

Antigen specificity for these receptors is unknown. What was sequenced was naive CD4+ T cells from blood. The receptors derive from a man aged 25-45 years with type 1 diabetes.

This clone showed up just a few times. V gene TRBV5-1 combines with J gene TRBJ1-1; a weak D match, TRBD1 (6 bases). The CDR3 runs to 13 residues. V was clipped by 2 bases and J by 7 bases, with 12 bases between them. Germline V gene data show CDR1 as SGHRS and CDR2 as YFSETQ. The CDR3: CASSFGGPNEAFF. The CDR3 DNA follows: TGCGCCAGCAGCTTTGGGGGGCCGAATGAAGCTTTCTTT.

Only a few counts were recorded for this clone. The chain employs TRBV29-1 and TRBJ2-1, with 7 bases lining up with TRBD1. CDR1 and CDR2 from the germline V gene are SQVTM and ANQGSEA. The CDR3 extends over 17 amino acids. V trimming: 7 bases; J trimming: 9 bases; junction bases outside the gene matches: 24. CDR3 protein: CSAGTTLLGQDESEQFF. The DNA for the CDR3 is TGCAGCGCTGGAACAACCTTACTTGGACAGGATGAGAGTGAGCAGTTCTTC.

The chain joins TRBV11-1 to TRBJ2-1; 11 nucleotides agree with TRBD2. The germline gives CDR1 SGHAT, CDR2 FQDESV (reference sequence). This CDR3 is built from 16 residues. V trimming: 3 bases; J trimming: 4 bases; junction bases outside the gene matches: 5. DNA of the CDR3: TGTGCCAGCAGCTTCTCACTAGCGGGAGTTTACAATGAGCAGTTCTTC. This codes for CASSFSLAGVYNEQFF.

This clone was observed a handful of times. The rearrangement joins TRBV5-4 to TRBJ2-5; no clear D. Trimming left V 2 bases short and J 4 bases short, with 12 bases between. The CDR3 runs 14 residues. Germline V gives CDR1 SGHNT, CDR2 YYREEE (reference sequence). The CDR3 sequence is CASSFFQGVETQYF. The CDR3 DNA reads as TGTGCCAGCAGCTTTTTTCAAGGAGTAGAGACCCAGTACTTC.

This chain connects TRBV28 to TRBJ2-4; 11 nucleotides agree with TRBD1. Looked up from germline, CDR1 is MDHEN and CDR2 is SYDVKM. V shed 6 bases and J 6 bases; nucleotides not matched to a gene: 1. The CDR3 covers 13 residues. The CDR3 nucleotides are TGTGCCAGCAGGGGACAGGGGGGAAACATTCAGTACTTC. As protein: CASRGQGGNIQYF.

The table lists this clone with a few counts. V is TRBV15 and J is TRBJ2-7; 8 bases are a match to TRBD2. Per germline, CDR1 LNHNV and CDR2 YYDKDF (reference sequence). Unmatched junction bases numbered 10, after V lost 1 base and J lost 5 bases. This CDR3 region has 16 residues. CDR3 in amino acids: CATSRGGGSGRNEQYF. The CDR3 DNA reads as TGTGCCACCAGCAGAGGGGGAGGGAGCGGGAGAAACGAGCAGTACTTC. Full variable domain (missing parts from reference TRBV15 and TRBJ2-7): DAMVIQNPRYQVTQFGKPVTLSCSQTLNHNVMYWYQQKSSQAPKLLFHYYDKDFNNEADTPDNFQSRRPNTSFCFLDIRSPGLGDTAMYLCATSRGGGSGRNEQYFGPGTRLTVT.

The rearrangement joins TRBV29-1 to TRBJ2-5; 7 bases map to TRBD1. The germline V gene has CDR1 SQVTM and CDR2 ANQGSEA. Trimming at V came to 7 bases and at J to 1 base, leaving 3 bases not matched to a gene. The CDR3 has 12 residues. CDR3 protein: CSAAGGQETQYF. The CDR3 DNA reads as TGCAGCGCTGCAGGGGGCCAAGAGACCCAGTACTTC.

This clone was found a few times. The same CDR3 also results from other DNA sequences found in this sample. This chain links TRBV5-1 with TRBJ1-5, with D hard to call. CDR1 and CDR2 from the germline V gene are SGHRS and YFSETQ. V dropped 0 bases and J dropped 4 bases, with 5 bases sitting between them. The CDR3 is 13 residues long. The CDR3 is CASSLAGNQPQHF. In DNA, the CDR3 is TGCGCCAGCAGCTTGGCGGGGAATCAGCCCCAGCATTTT.

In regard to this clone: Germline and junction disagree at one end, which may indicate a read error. For the CDR3, the DNA is TGTGCTAGCAGCTTAGGGTCAGGGACCACAGATACGCAGTATTTT. Its protein is CASSLGSGTTDTQYF. The rearrangement uses TRBV7-7 and TRBJ2-3; possibly TRBD1 or TRBD2 for D (5 bases each). The CDR3 runs 15 residues. Germline values: CDR1 SSHAT, CDR2 FNYEAQ (reference sequence).